This is a list of T cell receptor beta chains from one sample in a study of low-dose radiotherapy and immunotherapy resistance in tumors. TCRdb used MiXCR to reprocess the reads, holding one entry per CDR3 protein. This sample has 100,000 or so distinct CDR3 sequences, with about a fifth found just once. This material consisted of PBMCs, taken after low-dose radiotherapy plus immunotherapy. Receptor source: a male donor with prostate cancer. Each CDR3 is given with its conserved first and last residue. D genes are given only for firm matches. Rows may omit the clone size; those that give it use once, few, many or a size class.

>.|TRBJ2-5|12|TRBD1|TRBV20-1
TGCAGTGCTCGAGGGGGCGCGGAGACCCAGTACTTC
CSARGGAETQYF
>once|TRBJ2-5|16|TRBD2|TRBV9
TGTGCCAGCAGCGTGGGACTAGCGGGGGGGCCCGAGACCCAGTACTTC
CASSVGLAGGPETQYF
>few|TRBJ2-7|13|.|TRBV9
TGTGCCAGCAGCGTGGAGGGGTCCTACGAGCAGTACTTC
CASSVEGSYEQYF
>.|TRBJ1-5|15|.|TRBV6-2/TRBV6-3
TGTGCCAGCAGTGAAACAGATATTAGCAATCAGCCCCAGCATTTT
CASSETDISNQPQHF
>many|TRBJ1-5|16|.|TRBV6-6
TGTGCCAGCAGTTACTCGATGGGACAAGGGCATCAGCCCCAGCATTTT
CASSYSMGQGHQPQHF
>.|TRBJ1-3|18|.|TRBV5-5
TGTGCCAGCAGCTCCTTCGCCGGTTACCGGGGGTCTGGAAACACCATATATTTT
CASSSFAGYRGSGNTIYF
>many|TRBJ2-1|14|.|TRBV11-1
TGTGCCAGCAGCTGGGGGGCATCCTACAATGAGCAGTTCTTC
CASSWGASYNEQFF
>many|TRBJ2-2|17|.|TRBV27
TGTGCCAGCAGTTCCCTGCGCGGAGTCTCTTTAACTGGGGAGCTGTTTTTT
CASSSLRGVSLTGELFF
>many|TRBJ2-7|18|TRBD2|TRBV7-6
TGTGCCAGCAGCCCAACCTTAGCGGGGGGGCAAGGGGCCTACGAGCAGTACTTC
CASSPTLAGGQGAYEQYF
>few|TRBJ2-1|14|TRBD2|TRBV5-1
TGCGCCAGTTGGGAGGGTTGGATAGGTCGTGAGCAGTTCTTC
CASWEGWIGREQFF
>many|TRBJ2-1|16|.|TRBV28
TGTGCCAGCACCCTCCCTACAGGGCACGGATACAATGAGCAGTTCTTC
CASTLPTGHGYNEQFF
>.|TRBJ2-3|17|TRBD2|TRBV10-2
TGCGCCAGCAGTGAATCGACTAGCGCGGCGGGGGGGGATACGCAGTATTTT
CASSESTSAAGGDTQYF
>many|TRBJ1-5|14|TRBD1|TRBV12-3/TRBV12-4
TGTGCCAGCAGCTGGACAGGGGGGAATCAGCCCCAGCATTTT
CASSWTGGNQPQHF
>many|TRBJ1-2|15|TRBD1|TRBV7-8
TGTGCCAGCAGCCCAGACAGGGGAGCTAACTATGGCTACACCTTC
CASSPDRGANYGYTF
>many|TRBJ1-4|10|.|TRBV24-1
TGTGCCACCAGTGAGATCAGCCAGTTTTTT
CATSEISQFF
>many|TRBJ2-3|12|.|TRBV6-2/TRBV6-3
TGTGCCAGCAAAGAGCTCACAGATACGCAGTATTTT
CASKELTDTQYF
>.|TRBJ2-2|15|TRBD1|TRBV5-1
TGCGCCAGCAGCCAAAGGACAGGAAGGGCCGGGGAGCTGTTTTTT
CASSQRTGRAGELFF
>many|TRBJ1-1|13|TRBD1|TRBV2
TGTGCCAGCAGGCCCGACAGGGGAACTGAAGCTTTCTTT
CASRPDRGTEAFF
>.|TRBJ1-6|16|TRBD1|TRBV5-6
TGTGCCAGCAGCTTAAACCCGACAGGGACAAGTTCACCCCTCCACTTT
CASSLNPTGTSSPLHF
>many|TRBJ2-2|15|TRBD2|TRBV5-4
TGTGCCAGCAGCTCGACTAGCGCGAACACCGGGGAGCTGTTTTTT
CASSSTSANTGELFF
>many|TRBJ2-1|15|.|TRBV25-1
TGTGCCAGCAGCCGGACGGGGAGCTCCTACAATGAGCAGTTCTTC
CASSRTGSSYNEQFF
>many|TRBJ2-1|14|.|TRBV6-2/TRBV6-3
TGTGCCAGCAGTTTGAGGGGGGGTTACAATGAGCAGTTCTTC
CASSLRGGYNEQFF
>many|TRBJ2-7|14|TRBD2|TRBV11-2
TGTGCCAGCAGCTTGGGACTAACCCTCTCCGAGCAGTACTTC
CASSLGLTLSEQYF
>.|TRBJ2-2|14|.|TRBV19
TGTGCCAGTAGTATTCTGGGGAACACCGGGGAGCTGTTTTTT
CASSILGNTGELFF
>many|TRBJ2-3|14|.|TRBV12-3/TRBV12-4
TGTGCCAGCAGTCCCAGCTGGGACACAGATACGCAGTATTTT
CASSPSWDTDTQYF
>many|TRBJ2-5|16|TRBD2|TRBV20-1
TGCAGTGCCAGTCGACTAGCGGGGGCGGTTGGAGAGACCCAGTACTTC
CSASRLAGAVGETQYF
>many|TRBJ1-2|17|.|TRBV29-1
TGCAGCGTTTCCCCCGTCGGGGTTTCGGGCTTGTACTATGGCTACACCTTC
CSVSPVGVSGLYYGYTF
>many|TRBJ2-7|14|TRBD1|TRBV3-1
TGTGCCAGCAGCCTACGGGACAGATCCTACGAGCAGTACTTC
CASSLRDRSYEQYF
>many|TRBJ2-1|14|.|TRBV20-1
TGCAGTGCTAGGGACTGGAGGAATTACAATGAGCAGTTCTTC
CSARDWRNYNEQFF
>many|TRBJ1-5|16|.|TRBV12-3/TRBV12-4
TGTGCCAGCAGCGTCGGAGGAGGCAGGATGGATCAGCCCCAGCATTTT
CASSVGGGRMDQPQHF
>many|TRBJ2-5|18|.|TRBV21-1
TGTGCCAGCACCGCCCTAAAAACGGGGCTCCCCACGGTGTGGACCCAGTACTTC
CASTALKTGLPTVWTQYF
>many|TRBJ1-1|16|TRBD1|TRBV10-2
TGCGCCAGCAGTGGGACAGGGGGCCGTCGGAACACTGAAGCTTTCTTT
CASSGTGGRRNTEAFF
>many|TRBJ2-7|15|TRBD2|TRBV3-1
TGTGCCAGCAGCCAAGGCCTAGCGGGGACCTACGAGCAGTACTTC
CASSQGLAGTYEQYF
>many|TRBJ2-5|15|.|TRBV15
TGTGCCACCAGCAGAGTGGAGACATACCAAGAGACCCAGTACTTC
CATSRVETYQETQYF
>many|TRBJ1-2|13|.|TRBV5-4
TGTGCCAGCAGCCAGGGACAAAACTATGGCTACACCTTC
CASSQGQNYGYTF
>.|TRBJ1-2|13|.|TRBV20-1
TGCAGTGCCGCCGTCGGAGGGCCCTATGGCTACACCTTC
CSAAVGGPYGYTF
>many|TRBJ2-2|15|TRBD2|TRBV10-3
TGTGCCATCAGTCCGGGACTAGGAAGTCCCGGGGAGCTGTTTTTT
CAISPGLGSPGELFF
>many|TRBJ2-3|16|TRBD1|TRBV9
TGTGCCAGCAGCGACCCCGGTGAGGGGGCAGGAGATACGCAGTATTTT
CASSDPGEGAGDTQYF
>.|TRBJ2-7|16|TRBD2|TRBV6-1
TGTGCCAGCACCCGAAGCTTGGGGGGGGACTCCTACGAGCAGTACTTC
CASTRSLGGDSYEQYF
>.|TRBJ2-5|18|TRBD2|TRBV20-1
TGCAGTGCTAGGCGGTTAGGCGCGGGGGGGCCGGTTCAAGAGACCCAGTACTTC
CSARRLGAGGPVQETQYF
>many|TRBJ2-2|15|.|TRBV5-1
TGCGCCAGCAGCTCGGACCCCGGTAACACCGGGGAGCTGTTTTTT
CASSSDPGNTGELFF
>few|TRBJ1-1|13|.|TRBV9
TGTGCCAGCAGCGAGACAAGAAACACTGAAGCTTTCTTT
CASSETRNTEAFF
>many|TRBJ2-1|14|.|TRBV6-1
TGTGCCAGCAGTGAAGCAAGCCCTTACAATGAGCAGTTCTTC
CASSEASPYNEQFF
>many|TRBJ2-1|11|.|TRBV6-2/TRBV6-3
TGTGCCAGCAGCCGCCCTACGGAGCAGTTCTTC
CASSRPTEQFF
>many|TRBJ2-2|14|.|TRBV7-8
TGTGCCAGCAGCTTAGTGGGGGCGGCCGGGGAGCTGTTTTTT
CASSLVGAAGELFF